This T cell receptor (beta chain) was sequenced in a study of T cell responses to AZD1222 COVID-19 vaccine. As concerns this clone: Antigen unknown.

The protocol was immunoSEQ multiplex PCR, while the TCRdb copy is restricted to in-frame clones and leaves out a portion. The data contain 200,000 to 250,000 clones, roughly 94% of them singletons. CDR3 length: 14 amino acids. Unmatched junction bases numbered 7, after V lost 5 bases and J lost 6 bases. From germline, CDR1 is SEHNR and CDR2 FQNEAQ (reference sequence). General study findings and limits: Donors, mostly white British, included more females; clonal diversity was possibly underestimated. CD4 TCRs associated with vaccination spanned spike, dominating at 160-218 and 743-854. Two doses of AZD1222 preceded a rise in Spike-specific TCR breadth and depth.

The sequences come from peripheral blood, collected 28 days after the second dose of the MenACWY control vaccine. The receptor comes from an adult who received the MenACWY meningococcal vaccine as a control. The chain uses TRBV7-9 and TRBJ2-1; 7 nucleotides agree with TRBD1. This CDR3 reads CASSPWTGGNEQFF. CDR3 DNA: TGTGCCAGCAGCCCCTGGACAGGCGGCAATGAGCAGTTCTTC. The entire variable domain, with the rest obtained from reference TRBV7-9 and TRBJ2-1, is as follows: DTGVSQNPRHKITKRGQNVTFRCDPISEHNRLYWYRQTLGQGPEFLTYFQNEAQLEKSRLLSDRFSAERPKGSFSTLEIQRTEQGDSAMYLCASSPWTGGNEQFFGPGTRLTVL.